This T cell receptor beta chain appears in the sequencing data of a study of spatial heterogeneity in lung cancer (dated by TCRdb to between 2018 and 2021). About the study as a whole: Beta-chain transcripts were consistently detected in greater numbers than alpha-chain transcripts, which likely reflects a higher abundance of beta-chain transcripts. In the raw uncorrected reads, each unique combination of TCR and UMI appeared more than ten times on average. In non-small cell lung cancer, the study made a quantitative comparison of TCR alpha and beta repertoires among multiple tumor regions, matched nontumor lung and blood. Nonsynonymous mutation counts, determined by whole-exome sequencing of tumor tissue, were related to features of the TCR repertoire. Both alpha and beta chains were TCR-sequenced in around 230 tumor regions, around 64 matched nontumor lung samples and roughly 50 PBMC samples obtained at surgery.

Per the publication, the time point label means: sample taken at primary tumor resection. Whole RNA extracted from tumor and nontumor lung tissue, or from cryopreserved PBMC samples, was used for TCR sequencing without cell sorting. Donors were some 67 patients with early-stage, untreated non-small cell lung cancer from the lung TRACERx cohort. Only patients with enough RNA available from two or more tumor regions were chosen for TCR sequencing. This clonotype came up a few times. Its specific antigen is unknown. Base qualities were left out, and no much larger clone turns up one base away. Because the library targeted alpha chains, this beta chain is an off-target read whose size means little. Libraries were prepared through 5' RACE. Instrument on record: NextSeq 500. The TCR library protocol attached a unique molecular identifier to each TCR cDNA molecule to allow correction of PCR and sequencing errors. The published analysis was carried out like this. TCR identification, UMI-based error correction and CDR3 extraction were performed with Decombinator tools. TCRs above a frequency of 2 per 1,000, corresponding to the top 1% of the tumor frequency distribution, were defined as expanded. Renyi diversity was calculated using the R vegan package after each repertoire was subsampled 100 times to 5,000 TCRs. CDR3 similarity networks were built from amino acid triplet string-kernel similarity, with CDR3s being connected when pairwise similarity was above 0.82. TCRdb reprocessing: public reads trimmed at Q25 with fastp, clones called with MiXCR, in-frame beta chains kept. Every distinct CDR3 protein forms one entry, paired with its most common genes and DNA. It is TCRdb's table, rather than the study itself, that gives the V and J calls and clone size. The sample contains roughly 3,700 distinct CDR3 sequences, 24% of them found a single time. The ten largest account for about a quarter of the sample.

What the authors observed across the whole study: Confirming at a functional level the hypothesis that regional TCRs recognize regional mutations was considered to require additional single-cell paired TCR alpha and beta sequencing. Ubiquitous expanded tumor TCRs showed up in blood more often at tumor resection than at routine follow-up.

This receptor was obtained from a female donor with early-stage non-small cell lung cancer. This specimen was PBMCs, taken at surgery.

CDR3 reads: CASSYGAGASTDTQYF. The sequenced DNA: TGTGCCAGCAGTTACGGAGCGGGGGCAAGCACAGATACGCAGTATTTT. The chain was built from TRBV6-2 or TRBV6-3 and TRBJ2-3, and 8 bases in between align with TRBD2. The CDR3, from cysteine to phenylalanine, totals 16 residues. Of all the DNA, just the CDR3 is kept, 48 bases in frame from base 1. V lost 2 bases and J lost 0 bases, and the count of bases not matched to a germline gene is 4. Looking up the germline V gene yields CDR1 MNHEY and CDR2 SVGEGT.